The next 13 T cell receptor beta chains were all read from a single sample in a study of T cells in Graves' hyperthyroidism and ophthalmopathy. Template material for amplifying TCR beta CDR3 regions consisted of RNA transcripts. The HTBI primer set served for first-round RT-PCR of the TCR CDR3. TCRdb analysed the multiplex PCR reads with MiXCR anew, one entry per CDR3 protein. The repertoire has about 500,000 distinct CDR3 sequences, 16% of them found once; the top ten carry around 28%. Material for sequencing was blood. Every receptor here comes from a woman in her 30s with Graves' ophthalmopathy.

This rearrangement joins TRBV20-1 to TRBJ2-7, with a weak D call TRBD2 (6 bases). Germline loops: CDR1 DFQATT, CDR2 SNEGSKA (reference sequence). CDR3 length equals 14 residues. Trimming took 0 bases from V and 4 from J, leaving 13 bases between them. CDR3 in DNA: TGCAGTGCTAGAGAGGGCGGGATACTTTACGAGCAGTACTTC. Translating gives CSAREGGILYEQYF.

This clonotype was observed at least ten times. The chain combines TRBV7-8 with TRBJ2-7, with 8 positions matching TRBD1. Germline CDR1 SGHVS, CDR2 FQNEAQ. J gave up 5 bases and V 1 base, and 7 bases lay outside the gene matches. This CDR3 has 15 amino acids. CDR3 bases: TGTGCCAGCAGCTTAGGGACCCAGGGGGCTAACGAGCAGTACTTC. It encodes CASSLGTQGANEQYF.

This chain joins TRBV7-6 and TRBJ2-5; 8 positions agree with TRBD2. Trimming cost V 6 bases and J 0 bases; bases outside gene matches: 12. Germline V lookup: CDR1 SGHVS, CDR2 FNYEAQ. The CDR3 length is 17 residues. CDR3 in DNA: TGTGCCAGCAGTCCTCGAAACCTAGCGGGTTACCAAGAGACCCAGTACTTC. Protein sequence: CASSPRNLAGYQETQYF.

The chain uses TRBV20-1 and TRBJ2-2; D possibly corresponds to TRBD2 (6 bases). V gave up 6 bases and J gave up 5 bases, with 25 bases separating them. Germline V lookup: CDR1 DFQATT, CDR2 SNEGSKA (reference sequence). The CDR3 spans 17 residues. The CDR3 DNA is TGCAGTGCGGAGGGGATAGGGATGGAGATTCGGACCGGGGAGCTGTTTTTT. It translates to CSAEGIGMEIRTGELFF.

Ten or more counts support this clonotype. The J gene is TRBJ1-3, the V gene TRBV9; D not certain. The CDR3 totals 14 residues. Germline CDR1 is SGDLS and CDR2 is YYNGEE. Trimming took 0 bases from V and 4 from J, leaving 8 bases between them. The CDR3 nucleotides read TGTGCCAGCAGCGTAGCTAGGTTCGGAAACACCATATATTTT. Its protein is CASSVARFGNTIYF.

This clonotype appeared many times. The chain links TRBV11-2 to TRBJ1-4; D is unresolved. Germline V gene data show CDR1 as SGHAT and CDR2 as FQNNGV. With 2 bases removed from V and 6 bases from J, the gap between germline ends came to 7 bases. CDR3 length equals 13 residues. CDR3 coding DNA: TGTGCCAGCAGCTTAAGACGGGATGAAAAACTGTTTTTT. Translation gives CASSLRRDEKLFF.

In its sample, this clonotype was seen many times. The chain combines TRBV11-2 with TRBJ2-1; D gene ambiguous. Per the germline V gene, CDR1 is SGHAT and CDR2 is FQNNGV. The CDR3 extends over 13 amino acids. Trimming cost V 5 bases and J 8 bases, with 13 bases left between them. In DNA form, the CDR3 reads TGTGCCAGCAGCACCGAGCTCCGGGATGAGCAGTTCTTC. The encoded protein is CASSTELRDEQFF. The whole variable domain, filled in from reference TRBV11-2 and TRBJ2-1, reads EAGVAQSPRYKIIEKRQSVAFWCNPISGHATLYWYQQILGQGPKLLIQFQNNGVVDDSQLPKDRFSAERLKGVDSTLKIQPAKLEDSAVYLCASSTELRDEQFFGPGTRLTVL.

This clonotype was observed at least ten times. This chain links TRBV10-1 with TRBJ1-1; possible D gene TRBD1, 6 bases. Germline lookup yields CDR1 WNHNN and CDR2 SYGVQD (reference sequence). Deletions cut 3 bases from V and 0 bases from J, with 11 bases between. This CDR3 contains 15 residues. Here the CDR3 reads CASSETRGLNTEAFF. The CDR3, as DNA: TGCGCCAGCAGTGAAACCAGGGGACTGAACACTGAAGCTTTCTTT.

This clonotype was observed at least ten times. The chain uses TRBV20-1 and TRBJ2-1; no clear D gene. Germline CDR1 is DFQATT and CDR2 is SNEGSKA (reference sequence). Trimming removed 6 bases from V and 8 bases from J, with 8 bases in between. The CDR3 is 10 amino acids. CDR3 protein: CSARDHEQFF. The CDR3, as DNA: TGCAGTGCCCGTGACCATGAGCAGTTCTTC.

The table lists this clonotype with many counts. The CDR3 loop reads CASSDNGGLGYTF. In DNA form, the CDR3 reads TGTGCCAGCAGCGACAATGGGGGGCTTGGCTACACCTTC. This chain connects TRBV7-2 to TRBJ1-2, with D tentatively TRBD1 (6 bases). Germline lookup yields CDR1 SGHTA and CDR2 FQGNSA. This CDR3 is 13 amino acids long. Trimming cost V 5 bases and J 7 bases, with 14 bases left between them. The variable domain in full, completed from reference TRBV7-2 and TRBJ1-2, reads GAGVSQSPSNKVTEKGKDVELRCDPISGHTALYWYRQSLGQGLEFLIYFQGNSAPDKSGLPSDRFSAERTGGSVSTLTIQRTQQEDSAVYLCASSDNGGLGYTFGSGTRLTVV.

This clonotype was recorded at least ten times. This rearrangement joins TRBV20-1 to TRBJ2-7; TRBD2 matches 14 bases. CDR1 and CDR2 (germline): DFQATT, SNEGSKA (reference sequence). The CDR3 runs to 13 residues. V gave up 3 bases and J gave up 6 bases; unmatched junction bases: 1. In DNA form, the CDR3 reads TGCAGTGCTAGGGGACTAGCGGGAGTCGAGCAGTACTTC. It translates to CSARGLAGVEQYF.

The sample holds many counts of this clonotype. The rearrangement uses TRBV20-1 and TRBJ2-7, with D uncertain. This CDR3 contains 11 residues. V gave up 1 base and J gave up 9 bases, with 10 bases separating them. Germline-derived CDR1 and CDR2 are DFQATT and SNEGSKA (reference sequence). CDR3 nucleotides: TGCAGTGCTAGAGTCCCCCGCGGGCAGTACTTC. Amino acid sequence: CSARVPRGQYF.

Many counts were recorded for this clonotype. The CDR3: CSAGTSGSYEQYF. The CDR3 nucleotides read TGCAGTGCTGGGACTAGCGGGAGCTACGAGCAGTACTTC. The rearrangement uses TRBV20-1 and TRBJ2-7; TRBD2 agrees at 14 bases. Germline V gives CDR1 DFQATT, CDR2 SNEGSKA (reference sequence). This CDR3 comprises 13 residues. With 5 bases clipped from V and 3 bases from J, the junction kept 0 bases outside the gene matches.